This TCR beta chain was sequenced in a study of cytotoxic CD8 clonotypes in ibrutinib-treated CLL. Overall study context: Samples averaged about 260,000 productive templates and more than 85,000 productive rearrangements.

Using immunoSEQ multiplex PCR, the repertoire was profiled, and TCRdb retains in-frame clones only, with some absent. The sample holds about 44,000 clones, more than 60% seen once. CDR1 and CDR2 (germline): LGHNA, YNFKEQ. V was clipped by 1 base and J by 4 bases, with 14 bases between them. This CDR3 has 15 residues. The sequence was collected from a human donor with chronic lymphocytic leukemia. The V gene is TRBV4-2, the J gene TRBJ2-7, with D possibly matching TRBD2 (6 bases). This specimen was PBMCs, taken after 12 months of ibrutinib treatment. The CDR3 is CASSQGAGPLYEQYF. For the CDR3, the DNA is TGTGCCAGCAGCCAAGGGGCGGGACCTCTTTACGAGCAGTACTTC.